A single sample gave rise to the 20 T cell receptor beta chains below, sequenced in a study of metastatic and nonmetastatic thyroid tumors. None of the patients had undergone any treatment ahead of thyroid surgery. MiXCR reprocessed the PCR reads for TCRdb. This table has 30,000 to 35,000 clones, around a sixth appearing once. What was sequenced was blood. The receptors originated from a female donor with papillary thyroid cancer or a benign thyroid nodule (not recorded which). Some clones in this sample may be carry-over from other donors' samples.

This clone came up many times. The CDR3 region is CASSETGRSPLHF. The CDR3 DNA reads as TGCGCCAGCAGTGAGACAGGGAGGTCACCCCTCCACTTT. The chain employs TRBV10-1 and TRBJ1-6; a weak D match, TRBD1 (6 bases). This CDR3 comprises 13 residues. The V gene lost 2 bases and the J gene lost 10 bases, with 9 bases spanning the gap. Germline assignment: CDR1 WNHNN and CDR2 SYGVQD (reference sequence).

This clone was observed many times. The chain combines TRBV7-9 with TRBJ2-7; D ambiguous. CDR3 size: 12 residues. Germline loops: CDR1 SEHNR, CDR2 FQNEAQ (reference sequence). V was clipped by 2 bases and J by 4 bases, with 6 bases between them. The CDR3 sequence is CASSLQGYEQYF. The DNA of the CDR3 is TGTGCCAGCAGCTTACAAGGATACGAGCAGTACTTC.

This clone was picked up many times. This chain links TRBV10-2 with TRBJ1-1; TRBD1 is a possible D gene (5 bases). Trimming removed 10 bases at V and 1 base at J, with 16 bases between. This CDR3 has 14 amino acids. CDR1 WSHSY and CDR2 SAAADI come from the germline V gene. Here the CDR3 DNA reads TGCGCCATCCGGCGAGGGGTGGAGAACACTGAAGCTTTCTTT. It yields the protein CAIRRGVENTEAFF.

In this sample, this clone turned up many times. The chain links TRBV7-2 to TRBJ2-1; no firm D call. Germline CDR1 SGHTA, CDR2 FQGNSA. The CDR3 totals 13 residues. V lost 1 base and J 9 bases, leaving 10 bases between the germline ends. CDR3 in amino acids: CASSLGDYSEQFF. CDR3 nucleotide sequence: TGTGCCAGCAGCTTAGGCGATTATAGTGAGCAGTTCTTC.

This clone appeared many times. The chain carries TRBV12-3 or TRBV12-4 and TRBJ1-2; a weak D match, TRBD1 (5 bases). The CDR3 is made up of 13 amino acids. The V end lost 7 bases, the J end lost 4 bases, and 13 bases lay between the germline ends. In DNA form, the CDR3 reads TGTGCCAGCACCGTAGACAGATTCTATGGCTACACCTTC. Protein: CASTVDRFYGYTF.

This clone was recorded at least ten times. The V gene is TRBV5-4, the J gene TRBJ2-5; a weak D match, TRBD2 (6 bases). The germline V gene has CDR1 SGHNT and CDR2 YYREEE (reference sequence). The CDR3 consists of 13 residues. The V end was cut by 5 bases, the J end by 1 base, with 9 bases between. The CDR3 loop is CASRQGLQETQYF. DNA of the CDR3: TGTGCCAGCAGGCAGGGACTCCAAGAGACCCAGTACTTC. Full variable domain (rest looked up from reference TRBV5-4 and TRBJ2-5): ETGVTQSPTHLIKTRGQQVTLRCSSQSGHNTVSWYQQALGQGPQFIFQYYREEENGRGNFPPRFSGLQFPNYSSELNVNALELDDSALYLCASRQGLQETQYFGPGTRLLVL.

The table lists this clone with a few counts. The chain employs TRBV6-9 and TRBJ2-7, with D hard to call. Germline CDR1 is MNHGY and CDR2 is SVAAGI. The CDR3 runs to 14 residues. Trimming shortened V by 4 bases and J by 4 bases, and 14 bases separated the two germline ends. Written as DNA, the CDR3 is TGTGCCAGCAGTTCTTACGACGGATTTTACGAGCAGTACTTC. Translating gives CASSSYDGFYEQYF.

This clone was picked up many times. The rearrangement uses TRBV6-6 and TRBJ2-2; maybe TRBD1 (6 bases). The CDR3 extends over 17 amino acids. Germline-derived CDR1 and CDR2 are MNHNY and SVGAGI (reference sequence). The V end was cut by 0 bases, the J end by 0 bases, with 11 bases between. This chain's CDR3 is CASSYSSRTANTGELFF. CDR3 coding DNA: TGTGCCAGCAGTTACTCGTCGCGGACAGCGAACACCGGGGAGCTGTTTTTT.

This clone has at least ten counts. The chain recombines TRBV3-1 with TRBJ1-2; 7 nucleotides line up with TRBD1. This CDR3 spans 13 amino acids. Germline V gives CDR1 LGHDT, CDR2 YNNKEL (reference sequence). V lost 6 bases, J lost 4 bases, and 5 bases stayed unmatched. The CDR3 nucleotides read TGTGCCAGCAGACCGACAGGGATCTATGGCTACACCTTC. Its translation: CASRPTGIYGYTF.

This chain connects TRBV20-1 to TRBJ2-7; D is tentatively TRBD1 or TRBD2 (5 bases each). V shed 5 bases and J shed 5 bases, with 22 bases lying between them. This CDR3 contains 15 residues. The germline V gene encodes CDR1 DFQATT and CDR2 SNEGSKA (reference sequence). CDR3 nucleotide sequence: TGCAGTGCTTACCCGGGACCACCTAAAGTTGACGAGCAGTACTTC. Amino acid sequence: CSAYPGPPKVDEQYF.

This clone appeared a few times. The chain has TRBV6-4 and TRBJ2-1; the D gene is possibly TRBD2 (6 bases). Germline CDR1 MRHNA, CDR2 SNTAGT. The CDR3 extends over 14 amino acids. Trimming pared 4 bases from V and 6 bases from J, leaving 13 bases between. CDR3 sequence (DNA): TGTGCCAGCAGTGCCGATGGGACTGTCAATGAGCAGTTCTTC. This codes for CASSADGTVNEQFF.

This clone has ten or more counts. This rearrangement joins TRBV2 to TRBJ2-6, with 8 bases lining up with TRBD1. V gave up 4 bases and J gave up 0 bases; unmatched junction bases: 5. Germline CDR1 reads SNHLY; CDR2 reads FYNNEI. The CDR3 runs to 17 residues. The CDR3 coding sequence is TGTGCCAGCAGTGTCGGGACAGGCCGCTCTGGGGCCAACGTCCTGACTTTC. This gives the protein CASSVGTGRSGANVLTF.

This clone was picked up many times. The chain recombines TRBV10-3 with TRBJ2-3, with TRBD2 matching 11 bases. The V segment lost 3 bases and the J segment 4 bases; nucleotides outside the gene matches: 9. This CDR3 has 17 residues. Germline V gene data show CDR1 as ENHRY and CDR2 as SYGVKD. For the CDR3, the DNA is TGTGCCATCAGTGACTTACTAGCGGGAGAGGGGGCAGATACGCAGTATTTT. Residues: CAISDLLAGEGADTQYF.

Many counts were recorded for this clone. This rearrangement joins TRBV30 to TRBJ1-1; D unclear. Germline CDR1 reads GTSNPN; CDR2 reads SVGIG (reference sequence). This CDR3 comprises 14 residues. V shed 2 bases and J shed 4 bases, with 14 bases lying between them. CDR3 sequence: CAWSQGGSGTEAFF. CDR3 bases: TGTGCCTGGAGTCAAGGAGGCTCGGGCACTGAAGCTTTCTTT. The entire variable domain, with the rest obtained from reference TRBV30 and TRBJ1-1, is as follows: SQTIHQWPATLVQPVGSPLSLECTVEGTSNPNLYWYRQAAGRGLQLLFYSVGIGQISSEVPQNLSASRPQDRQFILSSKKLLLSDSGFYLCAWSQGGSGTEAFFGQGTRLTVV.

This clone was seen ten or more times. The chain joins TRBV15 to TRBJ2-5, with 7 positions matching TRBD1. Germline values: CDR1 LNHNV, CDR2 YYDKDF (reference sequence). The CDR3 is made up of 14 amino acids. The V segment lost 0 bases and the J segment 2 bases; nucleotides outside the gene matches: 0. CDR3: CATSRDRGQETQYF. CDR3 nucleotide sequence: TGTGCCACCAGCAGAGACAGGGGGCAAGAGACCCAGTACTTC.

This clone was seen repeatedly, ten times or more. The V gene is TRBV7-9, the J gene TRBJ1-4; TRBD1 is a possible D gene (5 bases). CDR3 size: 16 residues. Germline CDR1 SEHNR, CDR2 FQNEAQ (reference sequence). V was cut by 0 bases and J by 7 bases, with 15 bases left in between. The CDR3 loop reads CASSLAQGLRGEKLFF. DNA of the CDR3: TGTGCCAGCAGCTTAGCGCAGGGACTGCGTGGTGAAAAACTGTTTTTT.

About this clone: The conserved final phenylalanine or tryptophan is absent from the CDR3, which likely points to a read error. V usage is TRBV15 and J usage is TRBJ2-3; 12 bases align to TRBD2. In germline, CDR1 is LNHNV, CDR2 YYDKDF (reference sequence). The CDR3 spans 16 residues. The CDR3 region is CATIRRTSGVTDTQYL. CDR3 nucleotides: TGTGCCACCATCAGACGGACTAGCGGGGTCACAGATACGCAGTATCTT.

The chain joins TRBV20-1 to TRBJ2-5; 10 bases line up with TRBD2. Germline V gene sequence: CDR1 DFQATT, CDR2 SNEGSKA (reference sequence). V shed 0 bases and J 8 bases; nucleotides not matched to a gene: 12. This CDR3 is built from 16 residues. CDR3 nucleotide sequence: TGCAGTGCTAGAGATGCGTTACTAGCGGGGACCGATACCCAGTACTTC. Its translation is CSARDALLAGTDTQYF.

The chain couples TRBV7-8 to TRBJ2-1; 7 bases fit TRBD2. Trimming took 6 bases from V and 6 from J; bases not matched to a gene: 8. Per germline, CDR1 SGHVS and CDR2 FQNEAQ. The CDR3 extends over 14 amino acids. CDR3 loop: CASRLGTTSNEQFF. The CDR3 bases are TGTGCCAGCAGGCTAGGGACTACCTCCAATGAGCAGTTCTTC.

This clone was picked up many times. The chain recombines TRBV29-1 with TRBJ2-3, with 7 positions matching TRBD1. Germline CDR1 and CDR2: SQVTM and ANQGSEA. The CDR3 covers 14 residues. Trimming removed 4 bases from V and 2 bases from J; junction bases left unmatched: 6. DNA of the CDR3: TGCAGCGTTGCCCAGGGGGACCCCACAGATACGCAGTATTTT. It is translated as CSVAQGDPTDTQYF.